This T cell receptor beta chain originates from a study of blood T cell repertoires in COVID-19. Assay used: immunoSEQ multiplex PCR; TCRdb lists only in-frame clones, some missing. Of roughly 25,000 clones in the sample, 80% to 90% were seen once. Sequenced input: peripheral blood. This TCR came from a man aged 70-80 years in a cohort sampled during active COVID-19.

This chain's CDR3 is CATSDTMSSYNEQFF. DNA for the CDR3: TGTGCCACCAGTGACACGATGAGCTCCTACAATGAGCAGTTCTTC. The chain joins TRBV24-1 to TRBJ2-1; D gene uncertain. Germline V gene sequence: CDR1 KGHDR, CDR2 SFDVKD. The V end lost 4 bases, the J end lost 0 bases, and 9 bases lay between the germline ends. The CDR3 spans 15 residues.